This TCR beta chain was recorded in a study of OX40 agonist ivuxolimab in advanced cancers. Individuals having autoimmune disease history or systemic immunosuppression were not enrolled. V was trimmed by 0 bases and J by 3 bases, leaving 10 bases between them. Germline lookup yields CDR1 SGHDT and CDR2 YYEEEE. This CDR3 contains 14 residues. Clones were sequenced by immunoSEQ multiplex PCR, and TCRdb holds only the in-frame ones, with some missing. The table lists about 60,000 clones, roughly 84% of them singletons. V gene TRBV5-6 combines with J gene TRBJ2-7; D gene unclear. The specimen was CD4+ or CD8+ T cells sorted from blood, collected in a trial of the OX40 agonist ivuxolimab. The sequence came from an adult with an advanced solid tumor such as melanoma, head and neck, liver or kidney cancer. The DNA for the CDR3 is TGTGCCAGCAGCTTGGCGCGTGCAGGCTACGAGCAGTACTTC. Translated, it gives CASSLARAGYEQYF. The full variable domain, rest sourced from reference TRBV5-6 and TRBJ2-7, is DAGVTQSPTHLIKTRGQQVTLRCSPKSGHDTVSWYQQALGQGPQFIFQYYEEEERQRGNFPDRFSGHQFPNYSSELNVNALLLGDSALYLCASSLARAGYEQYFGPGTRLTVT.